One and the same sample provided the 5 T cell receptor beta chains below, sequenced in a study of breast tumors, draining lymph nodes, adjacent tissues. One entry per CDR3 protein, called by TCRdb with MiXCR from the multiplex PCR reads. The sample lists 66,000 or so distinct CDR3 sequences, roughly 40% occurring once. The specimen was breast tumor tissue. These receptors were collected from a female donor with breast cancer. Some clones in this sample may be carry-over from other donors' samples.

This clonotype was recorded a few times. This may be a read error: a much more frequent sequence differs by one nucleotide. The chain joins TRBV20-1 to TRBJ2-7; 9 bases fit TRBD1. The CDR3 runs to 13 residues. Germline trimming cut 6 bases from V and 9 bases from J; bases unmatched to any gene: 12. CDR1 and CDR2 from the germline V gene are DFQATT and SNEGSKA (reference sequence). The CDR3 DNA reads as TGCAGTGCACCCGGGACAGGGTACCACGCGCAGTACTTC. It yields the protein CSAPGTGYHAQYF.

Many counts were recorded for this clonotype. The CDR3 reads CASSQDPSGKLFF. CDR3 DNA: TGCGCCAGCAGCCAAGACCCCTCGGGGAAACTGTTTTTT. J is TRBJ1-4 and V is TRBV4-1; no clear D. CDR3 length: 13 amino acids. Germline loops: CDR1 MGHRA, CDR2 YSYEKL. Trimming stripped 0 bases from V and 11 bases from J, with 10 bases between.

The gene calls are TRBV12-3 or TRBV12-4 and TRBJ2-4; 8 positions agree with TRBD1. The CDR3 loop spans 14 amino acids. Trimming took 7 bases from V and 7 from J; bases not matched to a gene: 9. CDR3 sequence reads: CASILTGGQNIQYF. CDR3 nucleotides: TGTGCCAGCATCCTAACAGGGGGACAGAACATTCAGTACTTC.

This clonotype occurred many times. The CDR3 region is CASSFISSEQYF. In DNA, the CDR3 is TGTGCCAGCAGCTTTATCAGCTCCGAGCAGTACTTC. The chain couples TRBV5-8 to TRBJ2-7; the D is unclear. This CDR3 comprises 12 residues. CDR1 is SGHTS and CDR2 is YDEGEE in the germline V gene. V was trimmed by 2 bases and J by 6 bases, leaving 9 bases between them.

This clonotype was counted many times. This sequence joins TRBV20-1 and TRBJ2-7, with 8 bases matching TRBD2. V lost 0 bases and J lost 2; bases outside the gene matches: 3. The CDR3 runs to 14 residues. Germline lookup yields CDR1 DFQATT and CDR2 SNEGSKA (reference sequence). The CDR3 reads CSAREPGLAYEQYF. CDR3 nucleotides: TGCAGTGCTAGAGAGCCGGGACTAGCCTACGAGCAGTACTTC.